This T cell receptor (beta chain) was recorded in a study of response to subunit inactivated influenza vaccine. Findings and caveats of the study: Researchers suggested that each seasonal influenza vaccination recruits few new T cells.

The CDR3 length is 15 residues. Germline-derived CDR1 and CDR2 are SGHKS and YYEKEE (reference sequence). Trimming left V 5 bases short and J 0 bases short, with 12 bases between. TCRdb used MiXCR to reprocess the RT-PCR reads, holding one entry per CDR3 protein. The sample holds over 400,000 distinct CDR3 sequences; about 10% are singletons and the top ten take more than 10%. This clonotype was seen a few times. Its target is unknown. The receptor was isolated from a man aged 50-59 years who received an inactivated influenza vaccine. The sequencing used PBMCs from blood, collected about 40 days after vaccination. The chain has TRBV5-5 and TRBJ2-1, with a tentative D call TRBD2 (5 bases). The CDR3 DNA sequence: TGTGCCAGCAGATACGACGGAGGCTCCTACAATGAGCAGTTCTTC. Translation gives CASRYDGGSYNEQFF.